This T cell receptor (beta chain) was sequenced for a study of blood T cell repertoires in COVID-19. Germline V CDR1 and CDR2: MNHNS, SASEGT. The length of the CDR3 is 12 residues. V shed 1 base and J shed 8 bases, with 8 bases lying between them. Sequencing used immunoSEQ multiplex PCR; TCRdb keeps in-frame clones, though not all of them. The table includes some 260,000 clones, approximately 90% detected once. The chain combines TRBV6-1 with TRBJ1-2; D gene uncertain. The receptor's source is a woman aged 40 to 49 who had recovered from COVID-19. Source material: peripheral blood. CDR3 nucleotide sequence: TGTGCCAGCAGTGAAGGGCGGTCGGGCTACACCTTC. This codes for CASSEGRSGYTF.